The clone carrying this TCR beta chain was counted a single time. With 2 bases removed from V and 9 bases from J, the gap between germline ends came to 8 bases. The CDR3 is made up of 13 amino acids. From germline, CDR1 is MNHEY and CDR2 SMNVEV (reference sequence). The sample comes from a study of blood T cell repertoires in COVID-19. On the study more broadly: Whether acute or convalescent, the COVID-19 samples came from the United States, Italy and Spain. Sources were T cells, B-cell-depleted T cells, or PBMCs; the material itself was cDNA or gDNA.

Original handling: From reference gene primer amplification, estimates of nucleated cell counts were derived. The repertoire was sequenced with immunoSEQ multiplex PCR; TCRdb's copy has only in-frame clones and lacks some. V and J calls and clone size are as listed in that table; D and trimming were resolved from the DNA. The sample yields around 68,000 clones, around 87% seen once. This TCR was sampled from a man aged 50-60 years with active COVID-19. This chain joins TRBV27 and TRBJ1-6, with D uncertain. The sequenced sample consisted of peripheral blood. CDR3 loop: CASSLSESSPLHF. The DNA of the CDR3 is TGTGCCAGCAGTTTAAGTGAGAGTTCACCCCTCCACTTT.